Listed here are 21 T cell receptor beta chains from one sample, sequenced in a study of blood T cell repertoires in COVID-19. Assay: immunoSEQ multiplex PCR; the TCRdb copy retains only in-frame clones and omits some. The table lists approximately 270,000 clones, around 92% of them singletons. The material sequenced was PBMCs or T cells enriched from blood (not recorded which). These receptors all come from a woman aged 55-69 years who had recovered from COVID-19.

A single count supports this clone. The chain recombines TRBV23-1 with TRBJ2-7; D perhaps matches TRBD2 (5 bases). TRBV23-1 qualifies as an ORF whose function is uncertain. Trimming pared 9 bases from V and 3 bases from J, leaving 18 bases between. The CDR3 is 14 residues long. The CDR3, as DNA: TGCGCCAGAGATTATAGGGAGATGGACTACGAGCAGTACTTC. As protein: CARDYREMDYEQYF.

The V gene is TRBV11-2, the J gene TRBJ2-3, with 9 bases lining up with TRBD1. Germline-derived CDR1 and CDR2 are SGHAT and FQNNGV. The CDR3 length is 16 residues. The J segment lost 0 bases and the V segment lost 5 bases, leaving 6 bases of the junction unmatched. In DNA form, the CDR3 reads TGTGCCAGCAGCCCTAGACAGGGGGGGAGCACAGATACGCAGTATTTT. This gives the protein CASSPRQGGSTDTQYF.

This clone is a singleton in its sample. This chain uses TRBV7-9 with TRBJ2-1, with TRBD2 identical over 8 bases. J gave up 2 bases and V 5 bases, and 8 bases lay outside the gene matches. In germline, CDR1 is SEHNR, CDR2 FQNEAQ (reference sequence). The CDR3 runs to 16 residues. The CDR3 region has the DNA TGTGCCAGCAGCCCAACGGGCGGGGGGCCCTACAATGAGCAGTTCTTC. Protein product: CASSPTGGGPYNEQFF.

The chain is built from TRBV5-1 and TRBJ2-5; 8 positions agree with TRBD2. Germline CDR1 reads SGHRS; CDR2 reads YFSETQ. This CDR3 region has 16 residues. V gave up 4 bases and J gave up 1 base; unmatched junction bases: 9. The CDR3 DNA sequence: TGCGCCAGCAGCCCTGGGGGGCTAGCGGGCCAAGAGACCCAGTACTTC. It yields the protein CASSPGGLAGQETQYF.

The chain is built from TRBV2 and TRBJ2-1; 8 nucleotides agree with TRBD2. V lost 7 bases, J lost 1 base, and 3 bases stayed unmatched. The length of the CDR3 is 14 residues. Germline CDR1 reads SNHLY; CDR2 reads FYNNEI. This CDR3 is CASNIAGSYNEQFF. CDR3 sequence (DNA): TGTGCCAGCAATATAGCGGGGTCCTACAATGAGCAGTTCTTC.

Remarks on this clone: An end of the junction differs from the germline gene, which may be a read error. This chain links TRBV7-7 with TRBJ2-6, with D maybe TRBD2 (5 bases). Germline V gives CDR1 SSHAT, CDR2 FNYEAQ (reference sequence). This CDR3 has 13 amino acids. The CDR3 DNA reads as TGTGCTAGCACCTCGGGGGGGGCCAACGTCCTGACTTTC. It yields the protein CASTSGGANVLTF.

The rearrangement joins TRBV7-9 to TRBJ2-1; D is unclear. Germline CDR1 SEHNR, CDR2 FQNEAQ (reference sequence). CDR3 length: 13 residues. Trimming pared 3 bases from V and 4 bases from J, leaving 7 bases between. The CDR3 here is CASSFTEYNEQFF. The CDR3 nucleotides are TGTGCCAGCAGCTTTACAGAATACAATGAGCAGTTCTTC.

This clone has only one observation. The chain links TRBV9 to TRBJ1-6; no clear D gene. Trimming shortened V by 3 bases and J by 7 bases, and 14 bases separated the two germline ends. Germline V gene lookup returns CDR1 SGDLS and CDR2 YYNGEE. CDR3 length equals 15 residues. For the CDR3, the DNA is TGTGCCAGCAGCGAATATATCTCTCCGAATTCACCCCTCCACTTT. This gives the protein CASSEYISPNSPLHF. Drawing the rest from reference TRBV9 and TRBJ1-6, the complete variable domain is DSGVTQTPKHLITATGQRVTLRCSPRSGDLSVYWYQQSLDQGLQFLIQYYNGEERAKGNILERFSAQQFPDLHSELNLSSLELGDSALYFCASSEYISPNSPLHFGNGTRLTVT.

The CDR3 DNA follows: TGCGCCAGCAGCGGCGGGGTAGGGACCTACAATGAGCAGTTCTTC. Amino acids: CASSGGVGTYNEQFF. This chain joins TRBV10-1 and TRBJ2-1, with a weak D call TRBD2 (6 bases). This CDR3 comprises 15 residues. The germline V gene has CDR1 WNHNN and CDR2 SYGVQD (reference sequence). V lost 6 bases, J lost 2 bases, and 14 bases lay in between.

The chain is built from TRBV5-1 and TRBJ1-2; TRBD1 matches at 8 bases. Germline CDR1 and CDR2: SGHRS and YFSETQ. The V segment lost 0 bases and the J segment 3 bases; nucleotides outside the gene matches: 10. The CDR3 loop spans 17 amino acids. This chain's CDR3 is CASSLEPGGARDYGYTF. CDR3 sequence (DNA): TGCGCCAGCAGCTTGGAGCCAGGGGGCGCGAGGGACTATGGCTACACCTTC. The full variable domain, rest sourced from reference TRBV5-1 and TRBJ1-2, is KAGVTQTPRYLIKTRGQQVTLSCSPISGHRSVSWYQQTPGQGLQFLFEYFSETQRNKGNFPGRFSGRQFSNSRSEMNVSTLELGDSALYLCASSLEPGGARDYGYTFGSGTRLTVV.

The rearrangement joins TRBV4-1 to TRBJ2-7; D is possibly TRBD1 (6 bases). With 0 bases removed from V and 3 bases from J, the gap between germline ends came to 15 bases. Germline V gene lookup returns CDR1 MGHRA and CDR2 YSYEKL. This CDR3 is built from 16 residues. The CDR3 DNA sequence: TGCGCCAGCAGCCAAGACGGGGCCAGGGGAAACTACGAGCAGTACTTC. This codes for CASSQDGARGNYEQYF.

The chain has TRBV28 and TRBJ1-5; 8 nucleotides line up with TRBD1. Germline V gene sequence: CDR1 MDHEN, CDR2 SYDVKM. The CDR3 covers 16 residues. J was trimmed by 1 base and V by 4 bases; bases with no gene match: 6. CDR3 sequence (DNA): TGTGCCAGCAGTTCGGGACAGGTATGGAGCAATCAGCCCCAGCATTTT. The encoded protein is CASSSGQVWSNQPQHF. The full variable domain, its missing parts supplied by reference TRBV28 and TRBJ1-5, is DVKVTQSSRYLVKRTGEKVFLECVQDMDHENMFWYRQDPGLGLRLIYFSYDVKMKEKGDIPEGYSVSREKKERFSLILESASTNQTSMYLCASSSGQVWSNQPQHFGDGTRLSIL.

The rearrangement joins TRBV29-1 to TRBJ1-1; D is possibly TRBD1 (5 bases). Germline CDR1 SQVTM, CDR2 ANQGSEA. The CDR3 contains 14 residues. V dropped 5 bases and J dropped 3 bases, with 16 bases sitting between them. The CDR3 DNA reads as TGCAGCGTTTACTTAAACACGGGGGACACTGAAGCTTTCTTT. Translated, it gives CSVYLNTGDTEAFF.

The rearrangement uses TRBV18 and TRBJ2-3; D remains ambiguous. The CDR3 is 12 residues long. Trimming pared 3 bases from V and 5 bases from J, leaving 6 bases between. The germline V gene encodes CDR1 KGHSH and CDR2 LQKENI. The CDR3 loop is CASSPGGDTQYF. The CDR3, as DNA: TGTGCCAGCTCACCCGGTGGAGATACGCAGTATTTT. Using reference TRBV18 and TRBJ2-3 for the parts outside the CDR3, the full variable domain is NAGVMQNPRHLVRRRGQEARLRCSPMKGHSHVYWYRQLPEEGLKFMVYLQKENIIDESGMPKERFSAEFPKEGPSILRIQQVVRGDSAAYFCASSPGGDTQYFGPGTRLTVL.

The chain recombines TRBV5-1 with TRBJ2-5, with 7 bases identical to TRBD2. Trimming at V came to 2 bases and at J to 7 bases, leaving 14 bases not matched to a gene. There are 16 residues in the CDR3. The V gene's germline CDR1 is SGHRS and CDR2 YFSETQ. CDR3 amino acids: CASSFTGLADLGTQYF. CDR3 in DNA: TGCGCCAGCAGCTTTACTGGGCTAGCGGACCTTGGGACCCAGTACTTC.

The rearrangement uses TRBV7-8 and TRBJ1-2, with 8 positions matching TRBD1. Germline V CDR1 and CDR2: SGHVS, FQNEAQ. This CDR3 spans 16 amino acids. V was clipped by 2 bases and J by 3 bases; unmatched bases: 8. The DNA for the CDR3 is TGTGCCAGCAGCTTACGGGGACAGGCCACCCACTATGGCTACACCTTC. It encodes CASSLRGQATHYGYTF.

The rearrangement links TRBV10-3 to TRBJ2-4; D gene ambiguous. The CDR3 length is 13 residues. Germline assignment: CDR1 ENHRY and CDR2 SYGVKD. V was cut by 0 bases and J by 8 bases, with 8 bases left in between. The CDR3 bases are TGTGCCATCAGTGAGTCGATTCAGGACATTCAGTACTTC. Protein: CAISESIQDIQYF.

The chain recombines TRBV27 with TRBJ2-7, with 12 positions matching TRBD2. This CDR3 has 15 amino acids. Germline values: CDR1 MNHEY, CDR2 SMNVEV (reference sequence). Trimming cost V 5 bases and J 2 bases; bases outside gene matches: 4. The CDR3 is CASSVLAGGPYEQYF. The CDR3 nucleotides read TGTGCCAGCAGTGTCCTAGCGGGGGGGCCCTACGAGCAGTACTTC.

The chain has TRBV7-8 and TRBJ1-1; possible D gene TRBD1, 5 bases. The germline gives CDR1 SGHVS, CDR2 FQNEAQ. V was shortened by 1 base and J by 5 bases, with 11 bases between the two germline ends. The CDR3 has 14 amino acids. CDR3 bases: TGTGCCAGCAGCTTAGTTGGCAGGGCTACTGAAGCTTTCTTT. Translated: CASSLVGRATEAFF. The full variable domain, its missing parts supplied by reference TRBV7-8 and TRBJ1-1, is GAGVSQSPRYKVAKRGQDVALRCDPISGHVSLFWYQQALGQGPEFLTYFQNEAQLDKSGLPSDRFFAERPEGSVSTLKIQRTQQEDSAVYLCASSLVGRATEAFFGQGTRLTVV.

This chain connects TRBV9 to TRBJ2-2, with D possibly being TRBD2 (6 bases). V lost 0 bases to trimming and J lost 11 bases, with 11 bases between them. Looked up from germline, CDR1 is SGDLS and CDR2 is YYNGEE. The CDR3 runs to 13 residues. The CDR3 nucleotides are TGTGCCAGCAGCGTAGCAGGCGGGGATGAGCTGTTTTTT. Translating it yields CASSVAGGDELFF.

The chain has TRBV5-1 and TRBJ1-6; 8 nucleotides line up with TRBD1. The CDR3 consists of 15 residues. V dropped 4 bases and J dropped 10; count of bases not matched to a gene: 10. Germline CDR1 is SGHRS and CDR2 is YFSETQ. In nucleotides, the CDR3 is TGCGCCAGCAGCGTCCAGGGGGCCATAAACTCACCCCTCCACTTT. This codes for CASSVQGAINSPLHF. Together with reference TRBV5-1 and TRBJ1-6, the CDR3 gives the full variable domain: KAGVTQTPRYLIKTRGQQVTLSCSPISGHRSVSWYQQTPGQGLQFLFEYFSETQRNKGNFPGRFSGRQFSNSRSEMNVSTLELGDSALYLCASSVQGAINSPLHFGNGTRLTVT.